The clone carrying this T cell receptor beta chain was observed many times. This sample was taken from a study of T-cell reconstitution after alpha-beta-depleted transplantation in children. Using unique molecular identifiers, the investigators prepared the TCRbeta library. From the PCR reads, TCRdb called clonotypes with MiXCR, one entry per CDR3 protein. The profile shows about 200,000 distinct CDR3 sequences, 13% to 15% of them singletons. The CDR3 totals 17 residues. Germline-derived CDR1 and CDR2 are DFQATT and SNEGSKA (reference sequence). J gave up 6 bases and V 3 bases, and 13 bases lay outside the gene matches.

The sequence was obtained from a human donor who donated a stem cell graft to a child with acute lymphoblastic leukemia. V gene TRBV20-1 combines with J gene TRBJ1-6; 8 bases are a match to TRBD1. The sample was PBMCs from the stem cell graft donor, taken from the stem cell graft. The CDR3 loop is CSAREPDRTGLNSPLHF. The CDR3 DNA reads TGCAGTGCTAGGGAACCCGACCGGACAGGGCTTAATTCACCCCTCCACTTT.